This T cell receptor beta chain was observed in a study of sequential checkpoint blockade in melanoma (dated by TCRdb to the late 2010s). Notes on the research overall: In a 1:1 randomization, patients received either first-line nivolumab then ipilimumab (arm A) or ipilimumab then nivolumab (arm B). Maintenance nivolumab came after both trial sequences.

The CDR3 has 13 amino acids, counting the end cysteine and phenylalanine. Just the 39-base CDR3 DNA is kept, in frame starting at base 1. Trimmed from V: 4 bases; trimmed from J: 3 bases; junction bases lacking a gene match: 3. CDR1 and CDR2, per the germline V gene, are SGDLS and YYNGEE. Reading the label with the study, this specimen's treatment or condition is: randomized to nivolumab then ipilimumab (arm A) or the reverse (arm B). No trial patient had received prior DNA-damaging chemotherapy. On a FACS Aria II flow cytometer, live CD3+CD8+ cells that were negative for CD19 and CD56 were sorted from thawed PBMCs. Samples came from patients with melanoma in CheckMate 064, a randomized, open-label phase II trial of sequential checkpoint blockade. Leukapheresis was used to collect peripheral blood mononuclear cells, which were then purified with Ficoll-Paque and frozen in human serum with roughly 9.8% DMSO. Purity of sorted blood CD3+CD8+ cells was verified at >98% immediately after sorting, followed by DNA extraction.

Points on this clone: The antigen it binds to is not known. No base-level quality is on record; no much larger clone is a single base apart.

TCRbeta CDR3 regions were immunosequenced from genomic DNA with the immunoSEQ Assay. Genomic DNA was amplified by bias-controlled multiplex PCR before high-throughput sequencing. The paper's data handling went like this. To quantify the absolute abundance of each unique TCRbeta CDR3 region, the sequences were collapsed and filtered. Clonality, defined as 1 minus Pielou's evenness, was calculated using only productive rearrangements. A previously published method was used to identify clones whose frequencies were significantly greater in on-treatment samples than in baseline samples. TCRdb stores this immuneACCESS table with in-frame sequences only. Part of the clones is absent; in the studies checked, under half of the shortfall reflects unresolved V genes, and no reason is known for the rest. That table is the source of V, J and clone size, and D and trimming were worked out from the DNA. The sample table records about 27,000 clones; roughly 80% of these occur just once. Clones ranked in the top ten supply more than 10% of the sample.

What the work shows at the level of the full study, not this receptor alone: Larger, independent patient cohorts are needed to validate the response-prediction model that combines TCR metrics and mutation burden.

The sequencing here drew on CD8+ T cells sorted from blood (inferred from file names), taken from a patient given nivolumab and ipilimumab in sequence. Rearrangement joined TRBV9 to TRBJ2-5, with 7 central nucleotides matching TRBD1. The clonotype comes from a human donor with melanoma. The DNA is as follows: TGTGCCAGCAGCCCCGGGACAGAAGAGACCCAGTACTTC. It encodes CASSPGTEETQYF.